The 4 T cell receptor beta chains below all came from one sample that was sequenced in a study of blood T cell repertoires in COVID-19. Assay used: immunoSEQ multiplex PCR; TCRdb lists only in-frame clones, some missing. The sample has 210,000 or so clones; around nine tenths are singletons. The sequenced sample consisted of PBMCs or T cells enriched from blood (not recorded which). The receptors stem from a woman aged 25-40 years who had been exposed to COVID-19.

The CDR3 reads CASNPRINTGELFF. CDR3 nucleotides: TGTGCCAGCAACCCTAGAATCAACACCGGGGAGCTGTTTTTT. This chain links TRBV2 with TRBJ2-2; no firm D call. Germline values: CDR1 SNHLY, CDR2 FYNNEI. The CDR3 extends over 14 amino acids. V shed 7 bases and J shed 2 bases, with 11 bases lying between them.

The genes are TRBV4-2 and TRBJ1-3; the match to TRBD1 covers 8 bases. The ends lost 1 base at V and 2 bases at J; junction bases unmatched: 7. Germline values: CDR1 LGHNA, CDR2 YNFKEQ. The CDR3 is 17 residues long. The CDR3 nucleotides read TGTGCCAGCAGCCAAGGCAGACAGGGGAGTACTGGAAACACCATATATTTT. It yields the protein CASSQGRQGSTGNTIYF.

The chain uses TRBV12-5 and TRBJ2-1; possibly TRBD2 for D (5 bases). V was pared by 2 bases and J by 5 bases, with 13 bases between. The CDR3 sequence is 15 residues long. The germline gives CDR1 LGHNT, CDR2 FRNRAP. CDR3 protein: CASGLFVDGNNEQFF. For the CDR3, the DNA is TGTGCTAGTGGTTTGTTTGTTGACGGGAACAATGAGCAGTTCTTC.

The chain is built from TRBV2 and TRBJ1-1; weak D call: TRBD1 (5 bases). The V gene's germline CDR1 is SNHLY and CDR2 FYNNEI. With 7 bases removed from V and 5 bases from J, the gap between germline ends came to 20 bases. This CDR3 comprises 15 residues. The CDR3 loop is CASNLQAVFGTEAFF. CDR3 DNA: TGTGCCAGCAATCTACAGGCGGTGTTCGGAACTGAAGCTTTCTTT.